Here is one T cell receptor beta chain with its context. The V gene's germline CDR1 is MNHNS and CDR2 SASEGT. This CDR3 contains 17 residues. V lost 1 base and J 2 bases, leaving 18 bases between the germline ends. Sequenced by immunoSEQ multiplex PCR; TCRdb stores in-frame clones only, minus some. The sample comprises about 97,000 clones, about 90% of which are singletons, and around 4% rests with the top ten. The sample belongs to a study of blood T cell repertoires in COVID-19. V and J are TRBV6-1 and TRBJ2-7; maybe TRBD1 (6 bases). The TCR originated in a man aged 18 to 30 with acute or convalescent COVID-19. The sequenced material came from peripheral blood. The CDR3 region is CASSEGRATGIPYEQYF. As DNA, the CDR3 is TGTGCCAGCAGTGAAGGGCGGGCAACAGGGATCCCCTACGAGCAGTACTTC.